Below are 29 T cell receptor beta chains sequenced from a single sample in a study of read filtering for tumor transcriptome and immune sequencing. Molecular barcoded adaptors covering alpha/delta and beta/gamma chains were used on approximately 400 ng RNA. Each CDR3 protein is one row after TCRdb ran MiXCR on the reads. The repertoire holds over 90,000 distinct CDR3 sequences, with 20% to 25% as singletons. Sequences were obtained from a population of CD138-negative cells sorted from bone marrow. These receptors came from a donor at least 40 years old with multiple myeloma.

This clonotype was observed at least ten times. This chain joins TRBV11-2 and TRBJ2-7, with no clear D. V was shortened by 1 base and J by 0 bases, with 10 bases between the two germline ends. The CDR3 contains 15 residues. Germline assignment: CDR1 SGHAT and CDR2 FQNNGV. The CDR3 nucleotides read TGTGCCAGCAGCTTAGTAGGACGGAGCTCCTACGAGCAGTACTTC. This codes for CASSLVGRSSYEQYF.

Concerning this clonotype itself: A much larger clone sits a single nucleotide away, making a read error possible. CDR3 region: CASSYGGGLRPLLF. For the CDR3, the DNA is TGTGCCAGCAGCTACGGGGGTGGTCTGAGACCCCTCCTCTTT. The chain has TRBV27 and TRBJ1-6, with a tentative D call TRBD1 (5 bases). Per the germline V gene, CDR1 is MNHEY and CDR2 is SMNVEV (reference sequence). This CDR3 region has 14 residues.

This clonotype was seen ten or more times. V usage is TRBV3-1 and J usage is TRBJ2-1, with 11 bases matching TRBD2. Per germline, CDR1 LGHDT and CDR2 YNNKEL (reference sequence). Trimming took 1 base from V and 12 from J; bases not matched to a gene: 8. The CDR3 has 15 amino acids. The CDR3 loop reads CASSQGLAGSAGQFF. Here the CDR3 DNA reads TGTGCCAGCAGCCAAGGACTAGCGGGGTCAGCGGGGCAGTTCTTC.

This clonotype was seen repeatedly, ten times or more. One end of the junction varies from germline; a read error may be responsible. This sequence joins TRBV7-2 and TRBJ2-5; 9 bases map to TRBD2. Germline V gene lookup returns CDR1 SGHTA and CDR2 FQGNSA. The CDR3 is 13 residues long. CDR3 protein: CASSLAGAETQYF. The CDR3, as DNA: TGTGCCAGCAGTTTAGCGGGAGCAGAGACCCAGTACTTC.

This clonotype was counted only a few times. The chain links TRBV5-1 to TRBJ1-1; 9 positions match TRBD1. CDR1 is SGHRS and CDR2 is YFSETQ in the germline V gene. The ends lost 4 bases at V and 4 bases at J; junction bases unmatched: 8. The CDR3 is 15 amino acids. In nucleotides, the CDR3 is TGCGCCAGCAGCCGCCGGACAGGGGTGAGCACTGAAGCTTTCTTT. As protein: CASSRRTGVSTEAFF.

This clonotype was picked up many times. This CDR3 is CASSPVQGRGETQYF. CDR3 bases: TGTGCCAGCAGCCCAGTACAGGGGAGGGGTGAGACCCAGTACTTC. The rearrangement joins TRBV3-1 to TRBJ2-5; D possibly matches TRBD1 or TRBD2 (7 bases each). The germline V and J ends were trimmed by 4 bases and 5 bases, with 17 bases remaining between them. Looked up from germline, CDR1 is LGHDT and CDR2 is YNNKEL (reference sequence). CDR3 length: 15 amino acids.

Concerning this clonotype: Its ends do not fully match the called genes, so a read error is possible. The chain is built from TRBV27 and TRBJ2-7; 9 nucleotides agree with TRBD1. The germline CDR1 and CDR2 sequences are MNHEY and SMNVEV (reference sequence). The CDR3 consists of 14 residues. The CDR3 sequence is CASTPGTGSYEQHF. The CDR3 DNA sequence: TGTGCCAGCACTCCCGGGACAGGGTCATACGAGCAGCACTTC.

In its sample, this clonotype was seen many times. The chain carries TRBV7-9 and TRBJ1-4; TRBD1 agrees at 7 bases. Germline CDR1 SEHNR, CDR2 FQNEAQ (reference sequence). The CDR3 is 17 residues long. The J segment lost 1 base and the V segment lost 5 bases, leaving 10 bases of the junction unmatched. CDR3 in DNA: TGTGCCAGCAGCCAAGGGAAGGGGGCTCAAACTAATGAAAAACTGTTTTTT. Residues: CASSQGKGAQTNEKLFF. Together with reference TRBV7-9 and TRBJ1-4, the CDR3 gives the full variable domain: DTGVSQNPRHKITKRGQNVTFRCDPISEHNRLYWYRQTLGQGPEFLTYFQNEAQLEKSRLLSDRFSAERPKGSFSTLEIQRTEQGDSAMYLCASSQGKGAQTNEKLFFGSGTQLSVL.

This clonotype occurred many times. The rearrangement joins TRBV28 to TRBJ2-3; possible D gene TRBD1, 6 bases. The ends were cut back, 6 bases at V and 11 bases at J, with 18 bases in the middle. The germline V gene has CDR1 MDHEN and CDR2 SYDVKM. The CDR3 contains 13 residues. CDR3 bases: TGTGCCAGCAGCACGGACAGACGTCTGGGGCAGTATTTT. It specifies CASSTDRRLGQYF.

This clonotype was detected ten times or more. The DNA of the CDR3 is TGTGCCAGCAGCATGCTAGCGGGGGGGTCAGATACGCAGTATTTT. This translates into CASSMLAGGSDTQYF. The J gene is TRBJ2-3, the V gene TRBV28; 12 bases align to TRBD2. Germline CDR1 reads MDHEN; CDR2 reads SYDVKM. This CDR3 contains 15 residues. The V and J ends lost 6 bases and 4 bases, in that order; junction bases with no gene match: 5.

This clonotype was observed at least ten times. The chain couples TRBV5-1 to TRBJ1-1; 8 bases match TRBD1. Germline V gene sequence: CDR1 SGHRS, CDR2 YFSETQ. The CDR3 has 14 residues. Trimming at V came to 4 bases and at J to 4 bases, leaving 6 bases not matched to a gene. This chain's CDR3 is CASSVTGVRTEAFF. For the CDR3, the DNA is TGCGCCAGCAGCGTGACAGGGGTTCGCACTGAAGCTTTCTTT. Filled out from reference TRBV5-1 and TRBJ1-1, the complete variable domain reads KAGVTQTPRYLIKTRGQQVTLSCSPISGHRSVSWYQQTPGQGLQFLFEYFSETQRNKGNFPGRFSGRQFSNSRSEMNVSTLELGDSALYLCASSVTGVRTEAFFGQGTRLTVV.

Many counts were recorded for this clonotype. The rearrangement joins TRBV3-1 to TRBJ2-3; TRBD1 aligns across 8 bases. V dropped 6 bases and J dropped 7; count of bases not matched to a gene: 9. Germline V gene data show CDR1 as LGHDT and CDR2 as YNNKEL (reference sequence). CDR3 size: 14 residues. CDR3 sequence reads: CASSSGTGRNTQYF. CDR3 DNA: TGTGCCAGCAGTTCCGGGACAGGAAGGAATACGCAGTATTTT.

The chain employs TRBV25-1 and TRBJ2-2; 7 bases fit TRBD2. The CDR3 runs to 14 residues. With 7 bases clipped from V and 7 bases from J, the junction kept 9 bases outside the gene matches. Per germline, CDR1 MGHDK and CDR2 SYGVNS. The CDR3: CASISGSGGGELFF. Here the CDR3 DNA reads TGTGCCAGCATTAGCGGGTCAGGCGGCGGGGAGCTGTTTTTT.

On this clonotype itself: This may stem from a read error, because a much larger clone lies one nucleotide away. This chain connects TRBV5-1 to TRBJ2-7; possibly TRBD2 for D (6 bases). TRBJ2-5 matches the DNA end more closely, so the J call is doubtful. Germline V gene lookup returns CDR1 SGHRS and CDR2 YFSETQ. This CDR3 is built from 13 residues. The DNA of the CDR3 is TGCGCCAGCAGCTTGAATGCAGCGGGGACCCAGTACTTC. The encoded protein is CASSLNAAGTQYF.

The chain recombines TRBV2 with TRBJ2-3; 8 bases line up with TRBD2. V trimming: 6 bases; J trimming: 4 bases; junction bases outside the gene matches: 6. The CDR3 runs 14 residues. Looked up from germline, CDR1 is SNHLY and CDR2 is FYNNEI. The CDR3 reads CASRVAGTADTQYF. In DNA form, the CDR3 reads TGTGCCAGCAGAGTAGCGGGGACCGCAGATACGCAGTATTTT. Using reference TRBV2 and TRBJ2-3 for the parts outside the CDR3, the full variable domain is EPEVTQTPSHQVTQMGQEVILRCVPISNHLYFYWYRQILGQKVEFLVSFYNNEISEKSEIFDDQFSVERPDGSNFTLKIRSTKLEDSAMYFCASRVAGTADTQYFGPGTRLTVL.

This clonotype was detected ten times or more. The chain recombines TRBV19 with TRBJ2-4; D may be TRBD1 (6 bases). Trimming removed 6 bases at V and 5 bases at J, with 11 bases between. Germline CDR1 is LNHDA and CDR2 is SQIVND (reference sequence). The CDR3 spans 13 residues. The CDR3 nucleotides are TGTGCCAGTAGCTCCTGGACAGAAAACATTCAGTACTTC. Amino acids: CASSSWTENIQYF.

The chain joins TRBV12-3 or TRBV12-4 to TRBJ1-1, with D unresolved. The CDR3 consists of 13 residues. V was trimmed by 2 bases and J by 4 bases, leaving 8 bases between them. The CDR3 is CASSLRQSTEAFF. DNA of the CDR3: TGTGCCAGCAGTTTACGGCAGAGCACTGAAGCTTTCTTT.

V usage is TRBV9 and J usage is TRBJ2-2, with D possibly being TRBD1 or TRBD2 (5 bases each). The germline V gene encodes CDR1 SGDLS and CDR2 YYNGEE. Between the trimmed V and J ends, which lost 0 bases and 6 bases, there was a span of 9 bases. This CDR3 has 14 amino acids. The DNA of the CDR3 is TGTGCCAGCAGCGTAGTTGAGGGGCCCGGGGAGCTGTTTTTT. This gives the protein CASSVVEGPGELFF.

Note on this clonotype: One base away lies a much larger clone, so this may be a sequencing read error. This sequence joins TRBV29-1 and TRBJ1-4; no clear D. The CDR3 runs to 12 residues. Per germline, CDR1 SQVTM and CDR2 ANQGSEA. V lost 7 bases, J lost 5 bases, and 11 bases lay in between. Written as DNA, the CDR3 is TGCAGCGCTGTTGGAATCAATGAAAAACTGTTTTTT. This translates into CSAVGINEKLFF. Combining the CDR3 with reference TRBV29-1 and TRBJ1-4 gives the whole variable domain SAVISQKPSRDICQRGTSLTIQCQVDSQVTMMFWYRQQPGQSLTLIATANQGSEATYESGFVIDKFPISRPNLTFSTLTVSNMSPEDSSIYLCSAVGINEKLFFGSGTQLSVL.

The chain carries TRBV5-1 and TRBJ2-7; D perhaps matches TRBD1 (5 bases). The CDR3 is 13 amino acids. Trimming pared 0 bases from V and 4 bases from J, leaving 8 bases between. CDR1 SGHRS and CDR2 YFSETQ come from the germline V gene. The CDR3 DNA follows: TGCGCCAGCAGCTTGGGACAGAGATACGAGCAGTACTTC. It translates to CASSLGQRYEQYF.

In its sample, this clonotype was seen many times. This rearrangement joins TRBV25-1 to TRBJ2-5; 12 bases fit TRBD2. The germline CDR1 and CDR2 sequences are MGHDK and SYGVNS. The trim removed 2 bases at V and 4 bases at J, leaving 8 bases unmatched. CDR3 length: 17 residues. The CDR3 here is CASSEGLAGGPRETQYF. The CDR3 nucleotides are TGTGCCAGCAGTGAAGGGCTAGCGGGGGGGCCGCGAGAGACCCAGTACTTC. The full variable domain, rest sourced from reference TRBV25-1 and TRBJ2-5, is EADIYQTPRYLVIGTGKKITLECSQTMGHDKMYWYQQDPGMELHLIHYSYGVNSTEKGDLSSESTVSRIRTEHFPLTLESARPSHTSQYLCASSEGLAGGPRETQYFGPGTRLLVL.

The chain recombines TRBV30 with TRBJ2-5; 9 bases map to TRBD1. Germline V lookup: CDR1 GTSNPN, CDR2 SVGIG (reference sequence). The CDR3 covers 13 residues. The V segment lost 2 bases and the J segment 5 bases; nucleotides outside the gene matches: 3. The CDR3 loop is CAWSTGGSETQYF. CDR3 DNA sequence: TGTGCCTGGAGTACAGGGGGCTCTGAGACCCAGTACTTC.

The sample holds many counts of this clonotype. The rearrangement links TRBV14 to TRBJ1-2; 8 bases align to TRBD1. In germline, CDR1 is SGHDN, CDR2 FVKESK. The CDR3 extends over 13 amino acids. V lost 5 bases and J lost 5; bases outside the gene matches: 4. The CDR3 DNA reads as TGTGCCAGCAGCGGGGACAGGACATATGGCTACACCTTC. It is translated as CASSGDRTYGYTF.

The chain joins TRBV18 to TRBJ1-3; D ambiguous. The CDR3 runs 16 residues. Germline V lookup: CDR1 KGHSH, CDR2 LQKENI. Trimming removed 0 bases at V and 2 bases at J, with 11 bases between. The chain's CDR3 is CASSPPSGLTGNTIYF. For the CDR3, the DNA is TGTGCCAGCTCACCACCCTCGGGCTTAACTGGAAACACCATATATTTT.

This clonotype appeared a few times. The J gene is TRBJ1-1, the V gene TRBV7-8, with TRBD1 as a possible D gene (6 bases). Germline values: CDR1 SGHVS, CDR2 FQNEAQ. Trimming removed 5 bases at V and 3 bases at J, with 31 bases between. The CDR3 consists of 20 residues. In DNA, the CDR3 is TGTGCCAGCAGCCGCCCAGAGGGGGGGGCAACGAAAACGTCGGACACTGAAGCTTTCTTT. This encodes CASSRPEGGATKTSDTEAFF.

The chain combines TRBV7-9 with TRBJ2-5; no firm D call. Germline CDR1 reads SEHNR; CDR2 reads FQNEAQ (reference sequence). V lost 6 bases to trimming and J lost 4 bases, with 9 bases between them. There are 12 residues in the CDR3. The CDR3 DNA is TGTGCCAGCAGTTTCCCTTTAGAGACCCAGTACTTC. Translated, it gives CASSFPLETQYF.

This clonotype was seen many times. The chain recombines TRBV20-1 with TRBJ1-4; D uncertain. V was cut by 1 base and J by 7 bases, with 7 bases left in between. This CDR3 spans 12 amino acids. CDR1 and CDR2 from the germline V gene are DFQATT and SNEGSKA (reference sequence). In DNA form, the CDR3 reads TGCAGTGCTAGAGGGGCTGGTGAAAAACTGTTTTTT. As protein: CSARGAGEKLFF.

In the case of this clonotype: A much larger clone lies one base from this, so it may be a read error. The chain is built from TRBV29-1 and TRBJ2-5, with D possibly being TRBD1 (5 bases). Trimming cost V 7 bases and J 1 base, with 10 bases left between them. This CDR3 has 12 residues. CDR1 and CDR2 from the germline V gene are SQVTM and ANQGSEA. The CDR3 bases are TGCAGCGGCCGGACATCCCAAGAGACCCAGTACTTC. Protein sequence: CSGRTSQETQYF.

This clonotype was seen more than once but under ten times. This chain connects TRBV5-1 to TRBJ2-1, with 7 bases lining up with TRBD2. J lost 8 bases, V lost 4 bases, and 15 bases had no gene match. Germline lookup yields CDR1 SGHRS and CDR2 YFSETQ. This CDR3 has 16 residues. The CDR3 nucleotides are TGCGCCAGCAGCCGAGCTAGCGGTGGTTTGGCCGATGAGCAGTTCTTC. This sequence encodes CASSRASGGLADEQFF.